The 13 T cell receptor beta chains below were found in one sample sequenced in a study of human T cells and chemical hapten exposure. TCRdb re-analysed the RACE reads in MiXCR, keeping a single row per CDR3 protein. The sample includes roughly 100,000 distinct CDR3 sequences, roughly an eighth of them seen just once. Time point in this sample: pre-sensitization, week 0. Treatment described: therapeutic diphenylcyclopropenone sensitization with weekly scalp DPC. Material: whole blood, obtained in connection with sensitization to the hapten diphenylcyclopropenone (DPC). The receptors originated from a woman in her fifties or sixties with alopecia areata. Some clones in this sample may be carry-over from other donors' samples.

The chain has TRBV10-2 and TRBJ2-5; 13 bases align to TRBD2. Germline loops: CDR1 WSHSY, CDR2 SAAADI. There are 14 residues in the CDR3. Germline trimming cut 8 bases from V and 5 bases from J; bases unmatched to any gene: 5. The CDR3: CASRLAGGGETQYF. The CDR3 DNA is TGCGCCAGCCGACTAGCGGGGGGAGGGGAGACCCAGTACTTC.

This clonotype was counted between two and nine times. This chain connects TRBV7-2 to TRBJ1-1; weak D call: TRBD1 (5 bases). Between the trimmed V and J ends, which lost 3 bases and 4 bases, there was a span of 12 bases. CDR1 and CDR2 (germline): SGHTA, FQGNSA. The CDR3 spans 14 residues. DNA of the CDR3: TGTGCCAGCAGCTTTCGGATGGGGGGCACTGAAGCTTTCTTT. Encoded protein: CASSFRMGGTEAFF. Drawing the rest from reference TRBV7-2 and TRBJ1-1, the complete variable domain is GAGVSQSPSNKVTEKGKDVELRCDPISGHTALYWYRQSLGQGLEFLIYFQGNSAPDKSGLPSDRFSAERTGGSVSTLTIQRTQQEDSAVYLCASSFRMGGTEAFFGQGTRLTVV.

V gene TRBV18 combines with J gene TRBJ2-3, with a tentative D call TRBD1 (6 bases). V dropped 0 bases and J dropped 9 bases, with 13 bases sitting between them. The CDR3 sequence is 14 residues long. CDR1 and CDR2 from the germline V gene are KGHSH and LQKENI. The chain's CDR3 is CASSPPGEQGTQYF. Here the CDR3 DNA reads TGTGCCAGCTCACCACCGGGGGAACAGGGAACGCAGTATTTT.

The chain combines TRBV9 with TRBJ2-7; D ambiguous. Germline CDR1 reads SGDLS; CDR2 reads YYNGEE. The CDR3 contains 15 residues. V lost 0 bases to trimming and J lost 0 bases, with 10 bases between them. The CDR3 region has the DNA TGTGCCAGCAGCGTAGGCCGCAAAAACTCCTACGAGCAGTACTTC. Translation gives CASSVGRKNSYEQYF.

The V and J genes are TRBV18 and TRBJ2-1; tentatively, D is TRBD1 (6 bases). Germline values: CDR1 KGHSH, CDR2 LQKENI. The length of the CDR3 is 15 residues. The V and J ends lost 4 bases and 5 bases respectively, with 15 bases between them. The CDR3 region is CASSLFHRTDNEQFF. As DNA, the CDR3 is TGTGCCAGCTCACTCTTCCACCGGACAGACAATGAGCAGTTCTTC. The full variable domain, its missing parts supplied by reference TRBV18 and TRBJ2-1, is NAGVMQNPRHLVRRRGQEARLRCSPMKGHSHVYWYRQLPEEGLKFMVYLQKENIIDESGMPKERFSAEFPKEGPSILRIQQVVRGDSAAYFCASSLFHRTDNEQFFGPGTRLTVL.

The chain uses TRBV6-1 and TRBJ1-1; D is unresolved. Germline CDR1 is MNHNS and CDR2 is SASEGT. This CDR3 is 12 amino acids long. V dropped 7 bases and J dropped 6 bases, with 12 bases sitting between them. Here the CDR3 reads CASTQSHPEAFF. The CDR3 nucleotides are TGTGCCAGCACCCAAAGTCATCCTGAAGCTTTCTTT.

This clonotype came up a few times. The J gene is TRBJ2-3, the V gene TRBV6-1; D remains ambiguous. Deletions cut 4 bases from V and 0 bases from J, with 8 bases between. The germline CDR1 and CDR2 sequences are MNHNS and SASEGT. The CDR3 loop spans 14 amino acids. The CDR3 nucleotides are TGTGCCAGCAGTGCCCAGGCGAGCACAGATACGCAGTATTTT. This sequence encodes CASSAQASTDTQYF.

This clonotype was recorded a few times. The V and J genes are TRBV29-1 and TRBJ1-1; 8 bases are a match to TRBD1. This CDR3 has 13 residues. V lost 7 bases to trimming and J lost 0 bases; unmatched junction nucleotides: 4. Germline V gene sequence: CDR1 SQVTM, CDR2 ANQGSEA. The CDR3 region is CSARTGMNTEAFF. CDR3 nucleotides: TGCAGCGCCAGGACAGGGATGAACACTGAAGCTTTCTTT.

About this clonotype: At one end the junction does not follow the germline gene, possibly because of a read error. The chain uses TRBV19 and TRBJ2-1, with D perhaps assigned TRBD1 or TRBD2 (7 bases each). Germline lookup yields CDR1 LNHDA and CDR2 SQIVND (reference sequence). There are 14 residues in the CDR3. Here the CDR3 DNA reads TGTGCCAGTAGCCAGACAGGGAGGGTACCAGCCGGGATCTTC. The encoded protein is CASSQTGRVPAGIF. Using reference TRBV19 and TRBJ2-1 for the parts outside the CDR3, the full variable domain is DGGITQSPKYLFRKEGQNVTLSCEQNLNHDAMYWYRQDPGQGLRLIYYSQIVNDFQKGDIAEGYSVSREKKESFPLTVTSAQKNPTAFYLCASSQTGRVPAGIFGPGTRLTVL.

This clonotype was observed once. This could be a read error, since a much larger clone is one nucleotide away. This sequence joins TRBV12-3 or TRBV12-4 and TRBJ1-5, with D unclear. The CDR3 is made up of 15 amino acids. The CDR3 is CTSSSTTLSNQPQHF. DNA of the CDR3: TGTACCAGCAGTTCCACCACGCTGAGCAATCAGCCCCAGCATTTT.

This clonotype was seen a few times. The chain is built from TRBV7-2 and TRBJ2-7, with D possibly TRBD2 on 5 matching bases. V shed 5 bases and J shed 5 bases, with 13 bases lying between them. The CDR3 is made up of 13 amino acids. Germline assignment: CDR1 SGHTA and CDR2 FQGNSA. CDR3 in DNA: TGTGCCAGCAGCCTACTAGGATCGGACGAGCAGTACTTC. It encodes CASSLLGSDEQYF. Drawing the rest from reference TRBV7-2 and TRBJ2-7, the complete variable domain is GAGVSQSPSNKVTEKGKDVELRCDPISGHTALYWYRQSLGQGLEFLIYFQGNSAPDKSGLPSDRFSAERTGGSVSTLTIQRTQQEDSAVYLCASSLLGSDEQYFGPGTRLTVT.

The V and J genes are TRBV29-1 and TRBJ1-5; D perhaps matches TRBD1 (5 bases). Germline values: CDR1 SQVTM, CDR2 ANQGSEA. Trimming shortened V by 6 bases and J by 5 bases, and 8 bases separated the two germline ends. The CDR3 extends over 11 amino acids. Here the CDR3 reads CSVGGDQPQHF. DNA for the CDR3: TGCAGCGTCGGGGGGGATCAGCCCCAGCATTTT.

The rearrangement joins TRBV6-6 to TRBJ1-2; 7 nucleotides align to TRBD1. The germline V gene encodes CDR1 MNHNY and CDR2 SVGAGI (reference sequence). V was clipped by 2 bases and J by 0 bases; unmatched bases: 6. The CDR3 runs 16 residues. The CDR3 nucleotides read TGTGCCAGCAGTTACGGCCGACAGGGCCCTAACTATGGCTACACCTTC. Translated: CASSYGRQGPNYGYTF.